This T cell receptor (beta chain) is drawn from a study of T cells in Graves' hyperthyroidism and ophthalmopathy. The study's findings and limits: The model's output predicted ophthalmopathy at a median of roughly seven months prior to onset.

CDR1 SGHTS and CDR2 YDEGEE come from the germline V gene. Trimming pared 4 bases from V and 1 base from J, leaving 15 bases between. The CDR3 runs to 15 residues. Authors of the study amplified TCR beta CDR3 regions from RNA transcripts. Using the HTBI primer set, a first-round RT-PCR was run on the TCR CDR3. TCRdb ran MiXCR on the multiplex PCR reads and lists one entry per CDR3 protein. Of fewer than 650,000 distinct CDR3 sequences in the sample, 40% to 50% are singletons; the top ten hold roughly 45%. A word on this clonotype: The antigen is unknown.

The specimen was peripheral blood or thyroid tissue (not recorded which). This TCR was sampled from an adult woman with Graves' disease, either hyperthyroidism or ophthalmopathy (not recorded which). J is TRBJ2-7 and V is TRBV5-8, with D perhaps being TRBD1 or TRBD2 (5 bases each). In DNA, the CDR3 is TGTGCCAGCAGCGGGGGTGGAGCTGCGTCCTACGAGCAGTACTTC. Amino acid sequence: CASSGGGAASYEQYF.